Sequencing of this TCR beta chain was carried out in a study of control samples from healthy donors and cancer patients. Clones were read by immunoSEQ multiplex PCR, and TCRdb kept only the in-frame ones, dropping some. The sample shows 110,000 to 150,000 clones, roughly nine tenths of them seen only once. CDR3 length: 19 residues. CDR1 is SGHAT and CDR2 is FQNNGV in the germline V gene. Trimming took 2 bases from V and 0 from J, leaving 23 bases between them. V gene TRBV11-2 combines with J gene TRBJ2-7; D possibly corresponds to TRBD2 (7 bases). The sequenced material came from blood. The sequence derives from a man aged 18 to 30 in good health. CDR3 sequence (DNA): TGTGCCAGCAGCTTATTCGACCGGCGGGGGCCTTCCCCCTCCTACGAGCAGTACTTC. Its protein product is CASSLFDRRGPSPSYEQYF.